Detailed here is one TCR beta chain. Antigen specificity is unknown. The CDR3 is 14 residues long. Germline CDR1 reads LGHDT; CDR2 reads YNNKEL (reference sequence). Between the trimmed V and J ends, which lost 1 base and 7 bases, there was a span of 11 bases. This sample is drawn from a study of T cell responses to AZD1222 COVID-19 vaccine. General observations from the study: Clonal diversity may have been underestimated in mostly white British donors.

Data came from immunoSEQ multiplex PCR; TCRdb stores just in-frame clones and leaves some out. Among approximately 110,000 clones listed, 92% were seen once. Pooling was applied to second doses at about 4 or about 12 weeks. Sample: peripheral blood, taken 28 days after the second AZD1222 dose. The receptor was derived from an adult who received the AZD1222 COVID-19 vaccine. This chain joins TRBV3-1 (or the pseudogene TRBV3-2) and TRBJ2-1; D remains unclear. The CDR3 here is CASSQASFQNEQFF. CDR3 nucleotide sequence: TGTGCCAGCAGCCAAGCAAGTTTCCAGAATGAGCAGTTCTTC.